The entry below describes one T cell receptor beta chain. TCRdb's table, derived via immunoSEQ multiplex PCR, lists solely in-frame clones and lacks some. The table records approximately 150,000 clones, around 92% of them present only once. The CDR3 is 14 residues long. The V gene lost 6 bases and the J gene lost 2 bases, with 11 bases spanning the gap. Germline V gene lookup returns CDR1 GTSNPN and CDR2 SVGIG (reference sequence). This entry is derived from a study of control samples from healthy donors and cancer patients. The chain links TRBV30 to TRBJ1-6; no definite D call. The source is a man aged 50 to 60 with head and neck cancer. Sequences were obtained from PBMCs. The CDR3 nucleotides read TGTGCCTGCACACCAGAAACCTATAATTCACCCCTCCACTTT. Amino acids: CACTPETYNSPLHF.